These 25 T cell receptor beta chains came from one sample sequenced in a study of immune characterization of retroperitoneal liposarcoma. MiXCR, applied by TCRdb to the PCR reads, yields one record per CDR3 protein. The repertoire holds some 10,000 distinct CDR3 sequences, around a quarter seen once, with around a tenth in the top ten. Sequencing input: tumor tissue. Receptors were obtained from a female donor with retroperitoneal liposarcoma.

CDR3 region: CASILQGGQGMYGYTF. As DNA, the CDR3 is TGTGCCAGCATTCTTCAGGGGGGACAGGGGATGTATGGCTACACCTTC. The V gene is TRBV6-5, the J gene TRBJ1-2; 10 positions match TRBD1. Germline assignment: CDR1 MNHEY and CDR2 SVGAGI. The V and J ends lost 7 bases and 5 bases, in that order; junction bases with no gene match: 13. CDR3 length: 16 residues.

Details on this clonotype: The CDR3 does not close with the conserved phenylalanine or tryptophan, likely indicating a read error. No DNA is shown, since the ends of the CDR3 on it are uncertain; the CDR3 is the one TCRdb lists. The V and J genes are TRBV7-2 and TRBJ2-1; the D call TRBD1 from the table was never checked on the DNA. The germline V gene has CDR1 SGHTA and CDR2 FQGNSA. The CDR3 has 14 residues if both end residues are counted. The chain's CDR3 is CASQTGGAYNEQLP.

This clonotype is categorized as medium-sized. The chain carries TRBV12-3 or TRBV12-4 and TRBJ2-1; D call uncertain. The CDR3 loop spans 14 amino acids. The V gene lost 2 bases and the J gene lost 6 bases, with 11 bases spanning the gap. The CDR3 spells CASSLTRIGNEQFF. CDR3 nucleotide sequence: TGTGCCAGCAGTTTAACTCGAATTGGCAATGAGCAGTTCTTC.

A note on this clonotype: The CDR3 does not close with the conserved phenylalanine or tryptophan, likely indicating a read error. This sequence joins TRBV11-2 and TRBJ2-1; TRBD2 agrees at 8 bases. With the DNA end fitting TRBJ2-7 better, the J assignment may be wrong. The CDR3 is 14 residues long. The germline V gene has CDR1 SGHAT and CDR2 FQNNGV. The CDR3 region is CASAGPRGVWEQYS. The CDR3 nucleotides are TGTGCCAGCGCCGGTCCGCGGGGGGTTTGGGAGCAGTACTCC.

As regards this clonotype: At one end, the junction sequence differs from germline, possibly due to a read error. The V gene is TRBV7-3, the J gene TRBJ2-1; 8 positions agree with TRBD2. The J call may be wrong; the DNA end is better matched by TRBJ2-7. The CDR3 runs 15 residues. Per the germline V gene, CDR1 is SGHTA and CDR2 is FQGTGA. CDR3 region: CANSLFSGDYNEQYF. CDR3 DNA sequence: TGTGCCAACAGCTTATTTAGCGGGGACTACAATGAGCAGTACTTC.

V and J are TRBV6-1 and TRBJ2-3; D uncertain. The J call may not be correct, given that the DNA end is closer to TRBJ2-1. The CDR3 spans 14 residues. Germline CDR1 reads MNHNS; CDR2 reads SASEGT. CDR3 residues: CASSSYSGGNEQFF. For the CDR3, the DNA is TGTGCCAGCAGTTCGTACTCTGGTGGGAATGAGCAGTTCTTC.

This clonotype was seen a few times. The chain employs TRBV7-2 and TRBJ1-2; D call uncertain. Trimming left V 5 bases short and J 7 bases short, with 8 bases between. Germline V lookup: CDR1 SGHTA, CDR2 FQGNSA. The CDR3 sequence is 11 residues long. CDR3 in DNA: TGTGCCAGCAGCCCCTTGGGTGGCTACACCTTC. Protein: CASSPLGGYTF.

The chain combines TRBV6-1 with TRBJ2-1, with TRBD2 matching 7 bases. J lost 13 bases, V lost 2 bases, and 14 bases had no gene match. The length of the CDR3 is 15 residues. The germline CDR1 and CDR2 sequences are MNHNS and SASEGT. CDR3 region: CASSEIGGSRETQFF. The CDR3 DNA sequence: TGTGCCAGCAGTGAAATTGGCGGGAGTCGGGAGACCCAGTTCTTC.

This clonotype appeared once. The chain is built from TRBV5-6 and TRBJ2-2; 10 bases are shared with TRBD1. The V gene's germline CDR1 is SGHDT and CDR2 YYEEEE. The V segment lost 4 bases and the J segment 2 bases; nucleotides outside the gene matches: 14. This CDR3 has 19 residues. CDR3: CASSLPRADRGRNTGELFF. DNA of the CDR3: TGTGCCAGCAGCCTCCCCCGGGCCGACAGGGGGCGCAACACCGGGGAGCTGTTTTTT.

The chain recombines TRBV6-1 with TRBJ2-1; 8 nucleotides agree with TRBD2. Germline V CDR1 and CDR2: MNHNS, SASEGT. The trim removed 6 bases at V and 7 bases at J, leaving 11 bases unmatched. The CDR3 totals 15 residues. CDR3: CASSRGGTSRNEQFF. DNA of the CDR3: TGTGCCAGCAGCCGCGGGGGGACCAGTAGGAATGAGCAGTTCTTC.

The chain recombines TRBV6-8 with TRBJ2-2; 13 bases agree with TRBD2. Germline V lookup: CDR1 MNHGY, CDR2 SAAAGT. The CDR3 covers 15 residues. The V and J ends lost 5 bases and 3 bases, in that order; junction bases with no gene match: 0. CDR3 residues: CASSGLAGDTGELFF. CDR3 nucleotide sequence: TGTGCCAGCAGTGGACTAGCGGGAGACACCGGGGAGCTGTTTTTT.

The chain joins TRBV7-3 to TRBJ2-1; D assignment may be TRBD1 or TRBD2 (5 bases each). The J call may be in error: the DNA end matches TRBJ2-7 better. The CDR3 runs to 17 residues. Germline V gene data show CDR1 as SGHTA and CDR2 as FQGTGA. CDR3 loop: CASSLHPPRGPNNEQYF. The DNA of the CDR3 is TGTGCCAGCAGCCTTCATCCTCCGAGGGGCCCCAACAATGAGCAGTACTTC.

This clonotype was seen a handful of times. J is TRBJ2-3 and V is TRBV24-1; 9 nucleotides line up with TRBD2. Germline assignment: CDR1 KGHDR and CDR2 SFDVKD. J lost 4 bases, V lost 7 bases, and 11 bases had no gene match. The CDR3 loop spans 16 amino acids. The CDR3 here is CATSGDGGRGPDTQYF. Written as DNA, the CDR3 is TGTGCCACCAGCGGCGATGGCGGGAGGGGGCCAGATACGCAGTATTTT.

This chain joins TRBV10-2 and TRBJ1-6; 7 nucleotides agree with TRBD1. The CDR3 extends over 17 amino acids. CDR1 is WSHSY, CDR2 SAAADI, per germline. Trimming at V came to 4 bases and at J to 1 base, leaving 7 bases not matched to a gene. In nucleotides, the CDR3 is TGCGCCAGCAGTGCACCAGGGGGGAATTCCTATAATTCACCCCTCCACTTT. It encodes CASSAPGGNSYNSPLHF.

Relative to its sample, this clonotype is medium-sized (0.01 to 0.1%). The chain uses TRBV6-1 and TRBJ2-7; D gene uncertain. V dropped 4 bases and J dropped 3 bases, with 10 bases sitting between them. The CDR3 extends over 13 amino acids. Germline CDR1 reads MNHNS; CDR2 reads SASEGT. The CDR3 reads CASSVSSGYEQYF. DNA for the CDR3: TGTGCCAGCAGTGTCTCTTCAGGCTACGAGCAGTACTTC.

V usage is TRBV25-1 and J usage is TRBJ2-1; 7 nucleotides align to TRBD1. The J segment lost 10 bases and the V segment lost 3 bases, leaving 18 bases of the junction unmatched. The CDR3 loop spans 17 amino acids. Per the germline V gene, CDR1 is MGHDK and CDR2 is SYGVNS. As DNA, the CDR3 is TGTGCCAGCAGTGACGGTGGGGACAGACAGAGCTCCTACGAGCAGTTCTTC. It encodes CASSDGGDRQSSYEQFF. The complete variable domain, with remaining parts taken from reference TRBV25-1 and TRBJ2-1, reads EADIYQTPRYLVIGTGKKITLECSQTMGHDKMYWYQQDPGMELHLIHYSYGVNSTEKGDLSSESTVSRIRTEHFPLTLESARPSHTSQYLCASSDGGDRQSSYEQFFGPGTRLTVL.

This clonotype was observed a few times. The CDR3 nucleotides read TGTGCCAGCAGGGGGAGTGGACTTTACGGCACTGAAGCTTTCTTT. It translates to CASRGSGLYGTEAFF. This rearrangement joins TRBV6-1 to TRBJ1-1; D uncertain. This CDR3 has 15 amino acids. The V gene lost 6 bases and the J gene lost 4 bases, with 18 bases spanning the gap. Germline V gives CDR1 MNHNS, CDR2 SASEGT.

This sequence joins TRBV7-3 and TRBJ2-1, with a tentative D call TRBD2 (7 bases). Germline CDR1 is SGHTA and CDR2 is FQGTGA. V lost 5 bases, J lost 7 bases, and 21 bases lay in between. The CDR3 consists of 16 residues. CDR3 nucleotide sequence: TGTGCCAGCAGCGACCGTAATAGTGGGGGGGCAAATGAGCAGTTCTTC. This encodes CASSDRNSGGANEQFF.

This clonotype rates as medium-sized. This chain joins TRBV12-3 or TRBV12-4 and TRBJ2-5, with TRBD1 matching 9 bases. This CDR3 has 15 residues. V was pared by 4 bases and J by 5 bases, with 8 bases of the junction left unmatched. DNA of the CDR3: TGTGCCAGCAGTTGGGGGGACAGGGAGTCTGAGACCCAGTACTTC. Translating it yields CASSWGDRESETQYF.

This clonotype was detected a few times. The chain combines TRBV6-1 with TRBJ2-4; 9 nucleotides agree with TRBD1. This CDR3 comprises 16 residues. The V and J ends lost 5 bases and 7 bases, in that order; junction bases with no gene match: 12. Germline lookup yields CDR1 MNHNS and CDR2 SASEGT. CDR3 coding DNA: TGTGCCAGCAGTTATACGGGGACAGGGCCCCACAACATTCAGTACTTC. Translating gives CASSYTGTGPHNIQYF.

This clonotype was observed a few times. The chain recombines TRBV7-2 with TRBJ1-3; the match to TRBD1 covers 9 bases. J was trimmed by 7 bases and V by 6 bases; bases with no gene match: 7. The CDR3 covers 14 residues. CDR1 and CDR2 from the germline V gene are SGHTA and FQGNSA. CDR3 loop: CASSSTGTGNTIYF. The CDR3 DNA follows: TGTGCCAGCAGTTCTACCGGGACAGGGAACACCATATATTTT.

This clonotype was observed a few times. The J gene is TRBJ1-5, the V gene TRBV6-1; the D gene is possibly TRBD1 (6 bases). CDR1 and CDR2 (germline): MNHNS, SASEGT. V lost 6 bases, J lost 1 base, and 13 bases lay in between. The CDR3 contains 15 residues. DNA of the CDR3: TGTGCCAGCAGCCCCGGGACATGGAGCAATCAGCCCCAGCATTTT. This sequence encodes CASSPGTWSNQPQHF.

This clonotype was observed a few times. The rearrangement joins TRBV6-1 to TRBJ1-1, with D perhaps TRBD1 (5 bases). The CDR3 runs to 14 residues. Trimming removed 6 bases at V and 2 bases at J, with 13 bases between. The germline CDR1 and CDR2 sequences are MNHNS and SASEGT. This chain's CDR3 is CASRTDTINTEAFF. The CDR3 DNA reads TGTGCCAGCAGAACGGACACAATCAACACTGAAGCTTTCTTT.

This clonotype showed up just a few times. The rearrangement links TRBV6-1 to TRBJ2-1, with 11 bases identical to TRBD2. Looked up from germline, CDR1 is MNHNS and CDR2 is SASEGT. This CDR3 spans 13 amino acids. Trimming took 5 bases from V and 10 from J; bases not matched to a gene: 4. CDR3 residues: CASSLAGGYEQFF. The CDR3 DNA is TGTGCCAGCAGTCTAGCGGGGGGCTACGAGCAGTTCTTC.

This clonotype has at least ten counts. The chain has TRBV11-3 and TRBJ2-1; 15 bases fit TRBD2. Germline-derived CDR1 and CDR2 are SGHNT and YENEEA. This CDR3 contains 16 residues. The J segment lost 7 bases and the V segment lost 5 bases, leaving 6 bases of the junction unmatched. The CDR3 region is CASSPFGLAGGNEQFF. The CDR3, as DNA: TGTGCCAGCAGCCCATTCGGACTAGCGGGAGGGAATGAGCAGTTCTTC.